These T cell receptor beta chains were read from a single sample in a study of blood T cell repertoires in COVID-19. Only in-frame clones appear in the TCRdb table, and some are missing; sequencing was by immunoSEQ multiplex PCR. The profile covers about 320,000 clones, with over 75% appearing a single time and about 5% taken by the ten largest. Sample: PBMCs or T cells enriched from blood (not recorded which). The receptors shown here come from a young man who had recovered from COVID-19. CDR3s include the opening cysteine and the closing phenylalanine or tryptophan. The D gene is left open where the match is weak. Clone size, where shown, is once, few, many, or a class for clones that have expanded.

j_call: TRBJ2-7; cdr3_length: 13; d_call: -; v_call: TRBV4-1; clone_size: few; cdr3_aa: CASSQDRGYEQYF; cdr3_nt: TGCGCCAGCAGCCAAGACAGGGGCTACGAGCAGTACTTC
j_call: TRBJ2-5; cdr3_length: 13; d_call: -; v_call: TRBV6-5; clone_size: -; cdr3_aa: CASSYREGETQYF; cdr3_nt: TGTGCCAGCAGTTACCGGGAAGGAGAGACCCAGTACTTC
j_call: TRBJ2-2; cdr3_length: 13; d_call: -; v_call: TRBV19; clone_size: -; cdr3_aa: CASTYRAAGELFF; cdr3_nt: TGTGCCAGTACATACAGGGCCGCCGGGGAGCTGTTTTTT
j_call: TRBJ1-1; cdr3_length: 15; d_call: TRBD1; v_call: TRBV4-1; clone_size: -; cdr3_aa: CASSQVTRGITEAFF; cdr3_nt: TGCGCCAGCAGCCAAGTAACCAGGGGGATCACTGAAGCTTTCTTT
j_call: TRBJ1-1; cdr3_length: 13; d_call: TRBD1; v_call: TRBV5-1; clone_size: once; cdr3_aa: CASSSGQGTEAFF; cdr3_nt: TGCGCCAGCAGCTCGGGACAGGGCACTGAAGCTTTCTTT
j_call: TRBJ2-5; cdr3_length: 14; d_call: -; v_call: TRBV10-1; clone_size: -; cdr3_aa: CASSEGGSKETQYF; cdr3_nt: TGCGCCAGCAGTGAGGGGGGGTCCAAAGAGACCCAGTACTTC
j_call: TRBJ1-5; cdr3_length: 14; d_call: -; v_call: TRBV5-8; clone_size: -; cdr3_aa: CASSLGEIGQPQHF; cdr3_nt: TGTGCCAGCAGCTTGGGGGAGATCGGTCAGCCCCAGCATTTT
j_call: TRBJ1-1; cdr3_length: 16; d_call: -; v_call: TRBV7-2; clone_size: -; cdr3_aa: CASSPQAGTGNTEAFF; cdr3_nt: TGTGCCAGCAGCCCACAAGCGGGGACCGGGAACACTGAAGCTTTCTTT
j_call: TRBJ2-3; cdr3_length: 16; d_call: TRBD2; v_call: TRBV4-1; clone_size: -; cdr3_aa: CASSQGTSGVTDTQYF; cdr3_nt: TGCGCCAGCAGCCAAGGGACTAGCGGGGTCACAGATACGCAGTATTTT
j_call: TRBJ2-7; cdr3_length: 16; d_call: -; v_call: TRBV28; clone_size: -; cdr3_aa: CASSPNTGLGTYEQYF; cdr3_nt: TGTGCCAGCAGTCCGAACACAGGGCTTGGGACCTACGAGCAGTACTTC
j_call: TRBJ2-7; cdr3_length: 12; d_call: TRBD1; v_call: TRBV29-1; clone_size: -; cdr3_aa: CSVHQGEYEQYF; cdr3_nt: TGCAGCGTTCATCAGGGGGAGTACGAGCAGTACTTC
j_call: TRBJ1-3; cdr3_length: 14; d_call: -; v_call: TRBV7-3; clone_size: -; cdr3_aa: CASSLGHSGNTIYF; cdr3_nt: TGTGCCAGCAGCTTGGGGCATTCTGGAAACACCATATATTTT
j_call: TRBJ2-2; cdr3_length: 15; d_call: TRBD2; v_call: TRBV6-5; clone_size: -; cdr3_aa: CASREPGLGTGELFF; cdr3_nt: TGTGCCAGCAGAGAGCCGGGACTAGGAACCGGGGAGCTGTTTTTT
j_call: TRBJ2-2; cdr3_length: 15; d_call: TRBD2; v_call: TRBV9; clone_size: -; cdr3_aa: CASSPWTSGAGELFF; cdr3_nt: TGTGCCAGCAGCCCTTGGACTAGCGGGGCCGGGGAGCTGTTTTTT
j_call: TRBJ2-5; cdr3_length: 13; d_call: -; v_call: TRBV12-3/TRBV12-4; clone_size: -; cdr3_aa: CASSLSGSETQYF; cdr3_nt: TGTGCCAGCAGTTTGAGCGGCTCGGAGACCCAGTACTTC
j_call: TRBJ1-2; cdr3_length: 16; d_call: TRBD1; v_call: TRBV4-2; clone_size: -; cdr3_aa: CASSRQGRASNYGYTF; cdr3_nt: TGTGCCAGCAGCAGACAGGGGAGGGCTTCTAACTATGGCTACACCTTC
j_call: TRBJ1-1; cdr3_length: 15; d_call: TRBD1; v_call: TRBV3-1/TRBV3-2; clone_size: -; cdr3_aa: CASSQDIGVDRGAFF; cdr3_nt: TGTGCCAGCAGCCAAGATATAGGGGTGGACAGGGGTGCTTTCTTT
j_call: TRBJ1-1; cdr3_length: 15; d_call: TRBD1; v_call: TRBV5-5; clone_size: few; cdr3_aa: CASSLAPTGTAEAFF; cdr3_nt: TGTGCCAGCAGCTTGGCGCCGACAGGGACGGCTGAAGCTTTCTTT
j_call: TRBJ2-3; cdr3_length: 12; d_call: -; v_call: TRBV24-1; clone_size: -; cdr3_aa: CATSGEGDTQYF; cdr3_nt: TGTGCCACCAGTGGTGAGGGAGATACGCAGTATTTT
j_call: TRBJ1-3; cdr3_length: 13; d_call: -; v_call: TRBV12-3/TRBV12-4; clone_size: -; cdr3_aa: CGVDWSSGNTIYF; cdr3_nt: TGTGGGGTAGACTGGAGCTCTGGAAACACCATATATTTT
j_call: TRBJ2-7; cdr3_length: 13; d_call: TRBD1; v_call: TRBV2; clone_size: few; cdr3_aa: CASSPMTGNEQYF; cdr3_nt: TGTGCCAGCAGCCCGATGACAGGGAACGAGCAGTACTTC
j_call: TRBJ1-4; cdr3_length: 13; d_call: -; v_call: TRBV4-2; clone_size: -; cdr3_aa: CASSRQGNEKLFF; cdr3_nt: TGTGCCAGCAGCCGGCAGGGGAATGAAAAACTGTTTTTT
j_call: TRBJ1-1; cdr3_length: 15; d_call: TRBD1; v_call: TRBV7-9; clone_size: few; cdr3_aa: CASSLAGQGFTEAFF; cdr3_nt: TGTGCCAGCAGCTTAGCGGGACAGGGTTTCACTGAAGCTTTCTTT
j_call: TRBJ2-7; cdr3_length: 17; d_call: TRBD1; v_call: TRBV14; clone_size: -; cdr3_aa: CASSQEGTGAPRVEQYF; cdr3_nt: TGTGCCAGCAGCCAAGAGGGAACAGGGGCGCCTCGGGTCGAGCAGTACTTC
j_call: TRBJ2-5; cdr3_length: 16; d_call: -; v_call: TRBV11-2; clone_size: -; cdr3_aa: CASSPAWRGSRETQYF; cdr3_nt: TGTGCCAGCAGCCCGGCGTGGAGAGGGTCGAGAGAGACCCAGTACTTC
j_call: TRBJ2-5; cdr3_length: 13; d_call: TRBD1; v_call: TRBV5-4; clone_size: once; cdr3_aa: CASSTQGSETQYF; cdr3_nt: TGTGCCAGCAGCACACAGGGGTCGGAGACCCAGTACTTC
j_call: TRBJ1-5; cdr3_length: 12; d_call: -; v_call: TRBV12-5; clone_size: -; cdr3_aa: CASGEGSQPQHF; cdr3_nt: TGTGCTAGTGGGGAGGGCAGTCAGCCCCAGCATTTT
j_call: TRBJ2-3; cdr3_length: 12; d_call: TRBD1; v_call: TRBV28; clone_size: few; cdr3_aa: CASSLRQGTQYF; cdr3_nt: TGTGCCAGCAGTTTAAGACAGGGAACGCAGTATTTT
j_call: TRBJ2-2; cdr3_length: 14; d_call: TRBD1; v_call: TRBV19; clone_size: -; cdr3_aa: CASRTGGVSGELFF; cdr3_nt: TGTGCCAGTCGGACAGGGGGTGTGTCCGGGGAGCTGTTTTTT
j_call: TRBJ2-1; cdr3_length: 15; d_call: -; v_call: TRBV9; clone_size: -; cdr3_aa: CASSVDRVPYNEQFF; cdr3_nt: TGTGCCAGCAGCGTAGACAGGGTCCCCTACAATGAGCAGTTCTTC
j_call: TRBJ1-4; cdr3_length: 15; d_call: -; v_call: TRBV7-9; clone_size: -; cdr3_aa: CASSLAQEEYEKLFF; cdr3_nt: TGTGCCAGCAGCTTAGCCCAGGAGGAATATGAAAAACTGTTTTTT
j_call: TRBJ2-1; cdr3_length: 15; d_call: TRBD2; v_call: TRBV9; clone_size: -; cdr3_aa: CASSVGGGAPSEQFF; cdr3_nt: TGTGCCAGCAGCGTTGGCGGGGGGGCTCCCAGTGAGCAGTTCTTC
j_call: TRBJ2-7; cdr3_length: 14; d_call: TRBD1; v_call: TRBV2; clone_size: -; cdr3_aa: CASSSDRVDNEQYF; cdr3_nt: TGTGCCAGCAGTTCCGACAGGGTGGACAACGAGCAGTACTTC
j_call: TRBJ1-2; cdr3_length: 13; d_call: TRBD1; v_call: TRBV10-3; clone_size: -; cdr3_aa: CAISEQGDRGYTF; cdr3_nt: TGTGCCATCAGTGAACAGGGGGATCGGGGCTACACCTTC
j_call: TRBJ2-1; cdr3_length: 14; d_call: -; v_call: TRBV18; clone_size: -; cdr3_aa: CASSPLDSYNEQFF; cdr3_nt: TGTGCCAGCTCACCACTGGACTCTTACAATGAGCAGTTCTTC
j_call: TRBJ2-2; cdr3_length: 15; d_call: TRBD2; v_call: TRBV10-2; clone_size: -; cdr3_aa: CASRLAGQNTGELFF; cdr3_nt: TGCGCCAGCAGGTTAGCGGGGCAGAACACCGGGGAGCTGTTTTTT
j_call: TRBJ1-5; cdr3_length: 12; d_call: -; v_call: TRBV12-3/TRBV12-4; clone_size: few; cdr3_aa: CASSLSGRTVLF; cdr3_nt: TGTGCCAGCAGTTTAAGCGGAAGGACAGTCCTTTTT
j_call: TRBJ1-5; cdr3_length: 14; d_call: -; v_call: TRBV6-5; clone_size: few; cdr3_aa: CASTDTGPNQPQHF; cdr3_nt: TGTGCCAGCACAGACACAGGCCCAAATCAGCCCCAGCATTTT
j_call: TRBJ1-1; cdr3_length: 13; d_call: -; v_call: TRBV7-9; clone_size: -; cdr3_aa: CASSFAGNTEAFF; cdr3_nt: TGTGCCAGCAGCTTCGCAGGGAACACTGAAGCTTTCTTT
j_call: TRBJ1-5; cdr3_length: 15; d_call: -; v_call: TRBV19; clone_size: few; cdr3_aa: CASRSEGRRNQPQHF; cdr3_nt: TGTGCCAGTAGATCGGAGGGAAGACGCAATCAGCCCCAGCATTTT
j_call: TRBJ1-4; cdr3_length: 15; d_call: -; v_call: TRBV28; clone_size: -; cdr3_aa: CASSLYRAGNEKLFF; cdr3_nt: TGTGCCAGCAGTTTATATCGGGCAGGGAATGAAAAACTGTTTTTT
j_call: TRBJ1-2; cdr3_length: 13; d_call: TRBD1; v_call: TRBV14; clone_size: -; cdr3_aa: CASSPRDSYGYTF; cdr3_nt: TGTGCCAGCAGCCCCCGGGACAGCTATGGCTACACCTTC
j_call: TRBJ1-5; cdr3_length: 13; d_call: -; v_call: TRBV5-5; clone_size: -; cdr3_aa: CASSLAENQPQHF; cdr3_nt: TGTGCCAGCAGCTTGGCGGAGAATCAGCCCCAGCATTTT